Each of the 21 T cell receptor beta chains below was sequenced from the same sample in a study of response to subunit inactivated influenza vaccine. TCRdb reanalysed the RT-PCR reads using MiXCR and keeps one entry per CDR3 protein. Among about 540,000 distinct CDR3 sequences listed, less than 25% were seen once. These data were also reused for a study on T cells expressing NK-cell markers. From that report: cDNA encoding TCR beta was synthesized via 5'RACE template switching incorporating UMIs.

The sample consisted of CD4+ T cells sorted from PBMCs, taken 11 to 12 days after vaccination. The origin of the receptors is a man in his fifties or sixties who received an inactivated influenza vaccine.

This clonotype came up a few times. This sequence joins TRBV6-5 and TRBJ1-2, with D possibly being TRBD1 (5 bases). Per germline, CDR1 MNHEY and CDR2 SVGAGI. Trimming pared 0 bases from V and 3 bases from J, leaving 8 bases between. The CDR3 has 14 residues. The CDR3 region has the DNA TGTGCCAGCAGTTACTCCACAGGCGACTATGGCTACACCTTC. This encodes CASSYSTGDYGYTF.

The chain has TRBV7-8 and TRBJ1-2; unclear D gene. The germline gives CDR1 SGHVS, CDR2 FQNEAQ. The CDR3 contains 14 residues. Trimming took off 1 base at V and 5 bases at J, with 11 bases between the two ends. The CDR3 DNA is TGTGCCAGCAGCTTAGACAGCAGAGCATATGGCTACACCTTC. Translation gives CASSLDSRAYGYTF.

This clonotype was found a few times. This chain's CDR3 is CASSRSWGTGELFF. The CDR3, as DNA: TGCGCCAGCAGCCGATCATGGGGGACCGGGGAGCTGTTTTTT. The chain joins TRBV4-3 to TRBJ2-2; D may match TRBD1 or TRBD2 (5 bases each). The CDR3 has 14 residues. Germline CDR1 and CDR2: LGHNA and YSLEER. Between the trimmed V and J ends, which lost 4 bases and 5 bases, there was a span of 11 bases.

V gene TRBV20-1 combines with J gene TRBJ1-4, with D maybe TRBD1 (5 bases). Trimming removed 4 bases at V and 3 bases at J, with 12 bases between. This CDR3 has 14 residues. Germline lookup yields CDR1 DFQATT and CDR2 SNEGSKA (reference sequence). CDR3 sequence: CSATNRIPNEKLFF. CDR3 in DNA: TGCAGTGCTACCAACAGGATCCCTAATGAAAAACTGTTTTTT.

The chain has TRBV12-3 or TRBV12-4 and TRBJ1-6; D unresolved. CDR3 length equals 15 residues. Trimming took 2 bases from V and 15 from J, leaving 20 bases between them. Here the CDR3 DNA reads TGTGCCAGCAGTTTAATTTGGGAAGATGGGTCGCGCCTCCACTTT. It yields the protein CASSLIWEDGSRLHF.

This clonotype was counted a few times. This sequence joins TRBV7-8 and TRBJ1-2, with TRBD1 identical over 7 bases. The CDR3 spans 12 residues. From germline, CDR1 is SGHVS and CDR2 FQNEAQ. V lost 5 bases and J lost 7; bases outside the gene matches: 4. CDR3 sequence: CASSTGVLGYTF. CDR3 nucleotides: TGTGCCAGCAGCACAGGGGTTCTTGGCTACACCTTC.

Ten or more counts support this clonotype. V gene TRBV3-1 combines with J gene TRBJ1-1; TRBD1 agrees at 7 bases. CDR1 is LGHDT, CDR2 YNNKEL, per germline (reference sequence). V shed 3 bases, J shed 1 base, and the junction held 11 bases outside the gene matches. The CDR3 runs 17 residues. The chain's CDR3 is CASSHHTTTGKNTEAFF. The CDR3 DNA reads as TGTGCCAGCAGCCACCACACAACGACAGGGAAGAACACTGAAGCTTTCTTT.

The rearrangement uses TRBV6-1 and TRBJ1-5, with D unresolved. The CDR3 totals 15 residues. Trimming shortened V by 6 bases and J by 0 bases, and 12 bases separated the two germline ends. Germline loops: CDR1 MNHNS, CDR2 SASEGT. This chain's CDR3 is CASSRDRYSNQPQHF. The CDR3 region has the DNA TGTGCCAGCAGCCGCGATAGGTATAGCAATCAGCCCCAGCATTTT.

CDR3 coding DNA: TGCGCCAGCAGCCAGGGACAGGGGCGGGATACGCAGTATTTT. Translation: CASSQGQGRDTQYF. The rearrangement links TRBV5-1 to TRBJ2-3; TRBD1 matches at 10 bases. In germline, CDR1 is SGHRS, CDR2 YFSETQ. This CDR3 spans 14 amino acids. The trim removed 4 bases at V and 6 bases at J, leaving 5 bases unmatched.

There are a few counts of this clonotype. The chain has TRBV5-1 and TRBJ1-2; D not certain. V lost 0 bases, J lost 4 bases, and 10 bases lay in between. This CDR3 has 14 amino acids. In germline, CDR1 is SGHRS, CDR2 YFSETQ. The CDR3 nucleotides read TGCGCCAGCAGCTTGGCCGACCCCCTCTATGGCTACACCTTC. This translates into CASSLADPLYGYTF. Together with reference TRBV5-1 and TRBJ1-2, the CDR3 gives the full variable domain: KAGVTQTPRYLIKTRGQQVTLSCSPISGHRSVSWYQQTPGQGLQFLFEYFSETQRNKGNFPGRFSGRQFSNSRSEMNVSTLELGDSALYLCASSLADPLYGYTFGSGTRLTVV.

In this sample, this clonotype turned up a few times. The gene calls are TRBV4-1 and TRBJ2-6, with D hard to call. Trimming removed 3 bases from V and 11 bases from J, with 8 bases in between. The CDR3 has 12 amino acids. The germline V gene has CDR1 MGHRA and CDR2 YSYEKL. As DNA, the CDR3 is TGCGCCAGCAGCCACGTCTTGGACGTCCTGACTTTC. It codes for CASSHVLDVLTF.

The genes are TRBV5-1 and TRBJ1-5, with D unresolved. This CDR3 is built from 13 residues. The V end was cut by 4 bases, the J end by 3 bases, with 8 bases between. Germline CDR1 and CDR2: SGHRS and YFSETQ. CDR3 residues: CASSTTYNQPQHF. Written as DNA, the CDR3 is TGCGCCAGCAGCACCACGTACAATCAGCCCCAGCATTTT.

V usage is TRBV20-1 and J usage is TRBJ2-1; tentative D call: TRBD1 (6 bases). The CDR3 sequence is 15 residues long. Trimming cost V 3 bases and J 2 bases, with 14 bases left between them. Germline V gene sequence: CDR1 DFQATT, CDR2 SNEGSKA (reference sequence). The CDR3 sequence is CSASFQGFPYNEQFF. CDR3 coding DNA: TGCAGTGCTAGTTTCCAGGGGTTCCCCTACAATGAGCAGTTCTTC.

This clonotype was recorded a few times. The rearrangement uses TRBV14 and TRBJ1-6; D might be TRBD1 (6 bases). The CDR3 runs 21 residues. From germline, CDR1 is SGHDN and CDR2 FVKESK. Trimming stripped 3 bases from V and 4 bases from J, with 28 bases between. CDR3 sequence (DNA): TGTGCCAGCAGCCACCAGCGTGGCTGGAACAGGGAGGGCAGTTATAATTCACCCCTCCACTTT. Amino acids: CASSHQRGWNREGSYNSPLHF.

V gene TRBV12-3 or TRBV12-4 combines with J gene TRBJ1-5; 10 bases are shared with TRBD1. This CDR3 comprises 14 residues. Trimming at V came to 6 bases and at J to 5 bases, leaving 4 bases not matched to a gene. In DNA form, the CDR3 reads TGTGCCAGCAGCGGGACAGGGGCATATCAGCCCCAGCATTTT. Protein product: CASSGTGAYQPQHF.

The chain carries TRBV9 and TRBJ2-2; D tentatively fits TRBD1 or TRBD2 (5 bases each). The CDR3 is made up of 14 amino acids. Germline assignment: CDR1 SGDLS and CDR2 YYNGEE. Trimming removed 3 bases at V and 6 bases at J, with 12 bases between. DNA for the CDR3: TGTGCCAGCAGCGCGGGACGTGTGCCCGGGGAGCTGTTTTTT. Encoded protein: CASSAGRVPGELFF.

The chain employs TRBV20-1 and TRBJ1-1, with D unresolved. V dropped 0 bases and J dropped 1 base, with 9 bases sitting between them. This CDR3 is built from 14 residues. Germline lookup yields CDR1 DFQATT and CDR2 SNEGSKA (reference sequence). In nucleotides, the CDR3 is TGCAGTGCTAGAGATCGCGTGGGGAACACTGAAGCTTTCTTT. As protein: CSARDRVGNTEAFF.

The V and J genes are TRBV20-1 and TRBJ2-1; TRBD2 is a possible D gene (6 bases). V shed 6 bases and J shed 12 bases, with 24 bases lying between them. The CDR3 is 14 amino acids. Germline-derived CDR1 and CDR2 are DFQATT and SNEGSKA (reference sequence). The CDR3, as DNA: TGCAGTGCGCCCGGGACTCGCCCGAGAGGTCGGCAGTTCTTC. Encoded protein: CSAPGTRPRGRQFF.

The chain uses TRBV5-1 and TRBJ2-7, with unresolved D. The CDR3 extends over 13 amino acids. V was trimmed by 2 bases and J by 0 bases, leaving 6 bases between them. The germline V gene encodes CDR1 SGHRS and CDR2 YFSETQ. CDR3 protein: CASSFGHSYEQYF. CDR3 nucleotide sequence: TGCGCCAGCAGCTTCGGGCACTCCTACGAGCAGTACTTC.

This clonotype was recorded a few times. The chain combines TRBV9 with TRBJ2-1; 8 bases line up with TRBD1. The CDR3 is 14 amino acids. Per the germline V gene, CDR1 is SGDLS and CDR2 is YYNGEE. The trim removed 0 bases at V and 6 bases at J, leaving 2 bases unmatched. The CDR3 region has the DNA TGTGCCAGCAGCGTAGTTACAGGGGGCAATGAGCAGTTCTTC. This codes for CASSVVTGGNEQFF.

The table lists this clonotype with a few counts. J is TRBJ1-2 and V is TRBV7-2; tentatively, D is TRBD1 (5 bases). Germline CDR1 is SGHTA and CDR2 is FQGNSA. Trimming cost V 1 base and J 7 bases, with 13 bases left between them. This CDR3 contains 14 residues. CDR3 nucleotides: TGTGCCAGCAGCTTAGGCGGCAGGGCCCTTGGCTACACCTTC. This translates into CASSLGGRALGYTF. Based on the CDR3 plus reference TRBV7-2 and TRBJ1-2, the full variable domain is GAGVSQSPSNKVTEKGKDVELRCDPISGHTALYWYRQSLGQGLEFLIYFQGNSAPDKSGLPSDRFSAERTGGSVSTLTIQRTQQEDSAVYLCASSLGGRALGYTFGSGTRLTVV.